This TCR beta chain was found in a study of blood T cell repertoires in COVID-19. The protocol was immunoSEQ multiplex PCR, while the TCRdb copy is restricted to in-frame clones and leaves out a portion. The sample has 200,000 to 250,000 clones, roughly 83% seen once. CDR3 length: 17 amino acids. V was shortened by 2 bases and J by 1 base, with 15 bases between the two germline ends. The germline V gene encodes CDR1 SEHNR and CDR2 FQNEAQ (reference sequence). This rearrangement joins TRBV7-9 to TRBJ2-1, with D uncertain. The clonotype was recovered from a woman in her forties with acute COVID-19. The sequencing sample was made of PBMCs or T cells enriched from blood (not recorded which). This CDR3 reads CASSLSGLTPSYNEQFF. The CDR3 bases are TGTGCCAGCAGCTTATCTGGTTTGACACCATCCTACAATGAGCAGTTCTTC.